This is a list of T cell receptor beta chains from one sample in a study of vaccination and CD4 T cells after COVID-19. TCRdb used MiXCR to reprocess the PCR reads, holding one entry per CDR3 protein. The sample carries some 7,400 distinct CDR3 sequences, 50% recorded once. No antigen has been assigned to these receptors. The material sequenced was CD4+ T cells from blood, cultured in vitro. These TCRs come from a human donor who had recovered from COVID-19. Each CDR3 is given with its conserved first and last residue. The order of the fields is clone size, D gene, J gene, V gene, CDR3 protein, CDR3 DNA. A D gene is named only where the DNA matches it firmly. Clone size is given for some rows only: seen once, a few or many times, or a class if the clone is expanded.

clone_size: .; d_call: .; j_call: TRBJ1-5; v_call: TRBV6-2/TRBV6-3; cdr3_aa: CASSLLGLGGQPQHF; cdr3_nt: TGTGCCAGCAGCTTGTTGGGCCTTGGGGGTCAGCCCCAGCATTTT
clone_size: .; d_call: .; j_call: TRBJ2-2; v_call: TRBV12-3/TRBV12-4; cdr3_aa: CASSPDSRELFF; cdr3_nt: TGTGCCAGCAGTCCAGACAGTCGGGAGCTGTTTTTT
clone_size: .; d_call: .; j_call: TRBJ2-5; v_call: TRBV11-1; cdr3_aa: CASSTGSLGETQYF; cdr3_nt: TGTGCCAGCAGTACGGGAAGCTTGGGAGAGACCCAGTACTTC
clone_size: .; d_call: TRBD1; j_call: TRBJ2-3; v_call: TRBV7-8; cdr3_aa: CASSLVRTGFLDTQYF; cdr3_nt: TGTGCCAGCAGCTTAGTAAGGACAGGGTTTCTAGATACGCAGTATTTT
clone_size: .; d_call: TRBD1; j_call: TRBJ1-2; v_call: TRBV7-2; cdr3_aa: CASSSSTGKGYTF; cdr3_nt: TGTGCCAGCAGCTCATCGACAGGGAAGGGCTACACCTTC
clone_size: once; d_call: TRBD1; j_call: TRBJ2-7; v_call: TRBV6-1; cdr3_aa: CAVFGQGDREQYF; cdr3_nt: TGTGCCGTATTCGGGCAGGGGGATCGCGAGCAGTACTTC
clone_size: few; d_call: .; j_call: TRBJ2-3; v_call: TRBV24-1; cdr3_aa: CATRRRTSTDTQYF; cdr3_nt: TGTGCCACCCGAAGGCGGACTAGCACAGATACGCAGTATTTT
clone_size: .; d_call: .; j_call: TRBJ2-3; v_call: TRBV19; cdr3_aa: CASRPSKGLRTDTQYF; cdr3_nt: TGTGCCAGTAGACCATCTAAAGGGCTGCGCACAGATACGCAGTATTTT
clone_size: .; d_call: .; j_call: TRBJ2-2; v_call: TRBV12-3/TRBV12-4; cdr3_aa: CASSLRGGFTGELFF; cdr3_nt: TGTGCCAGCAGTTTAAGAGGAGGGTTCACCGGGGAGCTGTTTTTT
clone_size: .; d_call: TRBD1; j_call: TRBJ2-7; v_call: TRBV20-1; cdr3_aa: CSARAVGQGAYEQYF; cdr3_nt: TGCAGTGCCAGGGCGGTCGGACAGGGAGCCTACGAGCAGTACTTC
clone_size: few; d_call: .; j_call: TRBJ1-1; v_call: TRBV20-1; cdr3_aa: CSASVSGARRNTEAFF; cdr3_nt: TGCAGTGCTAGCGTGTCGGGGGCTCGAAGGAACACTGAAGCTTTCTTT
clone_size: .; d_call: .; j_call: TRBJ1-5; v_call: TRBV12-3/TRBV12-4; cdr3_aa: CASSPAFGSNQPQHF; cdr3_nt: TGTGCCAGCAGCCCCGCTTTTGGAAGCAATCAGCCCCAGCATTTT
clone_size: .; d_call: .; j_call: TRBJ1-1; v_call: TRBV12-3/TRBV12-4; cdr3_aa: CASTLSGVNTEAFF; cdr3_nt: TGTGCCAGCACCCTCAGTGGGGTGAACACTGAAGCTTTCTTT
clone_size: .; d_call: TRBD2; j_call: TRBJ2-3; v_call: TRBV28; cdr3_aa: CASRSSGITDTQYF; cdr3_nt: TGTGCCAGCAGGAGTAGCGGGATAACAGATACGCAGTATTTT
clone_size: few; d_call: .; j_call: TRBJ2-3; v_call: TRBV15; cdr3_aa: CATSREGAGTDTQYF; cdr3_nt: TGTGCCACCAGCAGAGAAGGGGCGGGGACAGATACGCAGTATTTT
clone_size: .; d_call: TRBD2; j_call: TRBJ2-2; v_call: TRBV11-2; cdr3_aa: CASSGSSGRANTGELFF; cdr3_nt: TGTGCCAGCAGCGGATCTAGCGGGAGGGCGAACACCGGGGAGCTGTTTTTT
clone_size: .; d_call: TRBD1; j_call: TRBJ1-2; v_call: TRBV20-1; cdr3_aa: CSATHLTGGLKYGYTF; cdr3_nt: TGCAGTGCTACCCACCTTACAGGGGGACTCAAGTATGGCTACACCTTC
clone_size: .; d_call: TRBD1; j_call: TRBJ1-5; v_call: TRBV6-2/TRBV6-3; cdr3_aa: CASSPDRGPVQPQHF; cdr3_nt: TGTGCCAGCAGCCCGGACAGGGGGCCTGTTCAGCCCCAGCATTTT
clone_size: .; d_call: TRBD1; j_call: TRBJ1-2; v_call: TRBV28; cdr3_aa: CASSFDRGYGYTF; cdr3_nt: TGTGCCAGCAGTTTCGACAGGGGCTATGGCTACACCTTC
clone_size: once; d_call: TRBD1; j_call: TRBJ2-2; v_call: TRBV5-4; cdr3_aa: CASSTDRGLYGTGELFF; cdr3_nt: TGTGCCAGCAGCACCGACAGGGGGCTTTATGGCACCGGGGAGCTGTTTTTT
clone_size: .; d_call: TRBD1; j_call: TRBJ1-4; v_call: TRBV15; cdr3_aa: CATSARMGQGVYGEKLFF; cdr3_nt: TGTGCCACCAGCGCGCGAATGGGACAGGGGGTTTACGGTGAAAAACTGTTTTTT
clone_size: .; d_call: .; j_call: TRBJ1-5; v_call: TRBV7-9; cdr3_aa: CASSLAPVGQGSNQPQHF; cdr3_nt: TGTGCCAGCAGCTTAGCCCCGGTTGGGCAGGGTTCCAATCAGCCCCAGCATTTT
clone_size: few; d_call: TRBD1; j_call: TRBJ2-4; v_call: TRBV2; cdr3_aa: CASTEGTEKNIQYF; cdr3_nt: TGTGCCAGCACCGAAGGGACAGAGAAAAACATTCAGTACTTC
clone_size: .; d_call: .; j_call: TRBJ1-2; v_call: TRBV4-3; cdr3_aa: CASSQGRDYGYTF; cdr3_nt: TGCGCCAGCAGCCAAGGACGGGACTATGGCTACACCTTC
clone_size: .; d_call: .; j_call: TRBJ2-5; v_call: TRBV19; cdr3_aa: CASSIVSSEETQYF; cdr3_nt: TGTGCCAGTAGTATAGTTTCCTCAGAGGAGACCCAGTACTTC
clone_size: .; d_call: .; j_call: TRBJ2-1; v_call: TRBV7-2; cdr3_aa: CASSLYQQTSNEQFF; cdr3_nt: TGTGCCAGCAGCTTATACCAACAAACTAGCAATGAGCAGTTCTTC
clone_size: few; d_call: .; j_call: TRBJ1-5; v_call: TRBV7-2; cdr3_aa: CASSWVPVNNQPQHF; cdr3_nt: TGTGCCAGCAGCTGGGTTCCGGTAAACAATCAGCCCCAGCATTTT
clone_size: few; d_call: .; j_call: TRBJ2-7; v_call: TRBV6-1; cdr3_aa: CASAGAGPYEQYF; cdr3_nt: TGTGCCAGCGCCGGGGCTGGCCCCTACGAGCAGTACTTC
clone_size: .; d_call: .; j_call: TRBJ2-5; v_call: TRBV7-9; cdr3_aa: CASSYYTGSGETQYF; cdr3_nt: TGTGCCAGCAGCTACTACACGGGGTCTGGGGAGACCCAGTACTTC
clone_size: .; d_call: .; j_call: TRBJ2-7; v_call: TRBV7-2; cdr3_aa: CASSFSRSSSYEQYF; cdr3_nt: TGTGCCAGCAGCTTTAGTCGGAGCAGCTCCTACGAGCAGTACTTC
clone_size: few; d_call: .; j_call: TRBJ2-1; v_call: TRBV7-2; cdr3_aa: CASSLDLESLAF; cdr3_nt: TGTGCCAGCAGCTTAGACCTGGAATCATTAGCGTTC
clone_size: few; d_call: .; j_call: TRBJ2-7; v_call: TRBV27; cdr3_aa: CASSPYPSYEQYF; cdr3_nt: TGTGCCAGCAGTCCCTACCCCTCCTACGAGCAGTACTTC
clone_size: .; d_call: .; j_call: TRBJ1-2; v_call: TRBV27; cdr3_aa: CASSSNRVGGYTF; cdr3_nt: TGTGCCAGCAGTTCCAACAGGGTGGGTGGCTACACCTTC
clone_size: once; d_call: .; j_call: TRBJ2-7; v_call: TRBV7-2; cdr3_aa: CASSLAGAQPPYEQYF; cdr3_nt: TGTGCCAGCAGCTTAGCGGGAGCCCAGCCCCCCTACGAGCAGTACTTC
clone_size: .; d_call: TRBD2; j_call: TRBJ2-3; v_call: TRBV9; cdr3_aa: CASSTFSGSATDTQYF; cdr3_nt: TGTGCCAGCAGCACCTTCAGCGGGAGTGCCACAGATACGCAGTATTTT
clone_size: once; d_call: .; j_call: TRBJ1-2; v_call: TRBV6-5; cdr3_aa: CASSYRGYGYTF; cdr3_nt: TGTGCCAGCAGTTACCGGGGGTATGGCTACACCTTC
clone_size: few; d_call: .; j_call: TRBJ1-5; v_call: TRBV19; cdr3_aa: CASSIEPGYSNQPQHF; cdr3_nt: TGTGCCAGTAGTATAGAGCCGGGATATAGCAATCAGCCCCAGCATTTT
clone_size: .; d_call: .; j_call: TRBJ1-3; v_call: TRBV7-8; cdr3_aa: CASSLARGAGNTIYF; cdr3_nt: TGTGCCAGCAGCTTAGCACGAGGGGCTGGAAACACCATATATTTT
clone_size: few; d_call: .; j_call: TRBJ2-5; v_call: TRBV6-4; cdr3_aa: CASSEAGVETQYF; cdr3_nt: TGTGCCAGCAGTGAGGCAGGGGTGGAGACCCAGTACTTC
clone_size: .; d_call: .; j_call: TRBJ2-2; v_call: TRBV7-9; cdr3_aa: CASSDSGAWGTGELFF; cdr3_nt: TGTGCCAGCAGCGACTCAGGGGCGTGGGGCACCGGGGAGCTGTTTTTT
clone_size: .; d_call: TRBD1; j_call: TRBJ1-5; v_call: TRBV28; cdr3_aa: CASSSLTGGGNQPQHF; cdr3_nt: TGTGCCAGCAGTTCCCTGACAGGGGGCGGGAATCAGCCCCAGCATTTT
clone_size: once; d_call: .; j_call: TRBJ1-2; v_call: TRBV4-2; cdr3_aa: CASSQGEGSHYGYTF; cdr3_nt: TGTGCCAGCAGCCAAGGTGAGGGCAGCCATTATGGCTACACCTTC
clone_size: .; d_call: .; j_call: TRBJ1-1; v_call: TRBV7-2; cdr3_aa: CASSLVVDTEAFF; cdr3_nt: TGTGCCAGCAGCTTAGTCGTGGACACTGAAGCTTTCTTT
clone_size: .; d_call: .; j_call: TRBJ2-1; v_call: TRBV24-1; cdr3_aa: CATSVDNNEQFF; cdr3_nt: TGTGCCACCAGTGTAGATAACAATGAGCAGTTCTTC
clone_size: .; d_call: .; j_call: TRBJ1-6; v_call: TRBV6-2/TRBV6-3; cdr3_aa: CASSYSGNNSPLHF; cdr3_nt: TGTGCCAGCAGTTACTCCGGGAATAATTCACCCCTCCACTTT
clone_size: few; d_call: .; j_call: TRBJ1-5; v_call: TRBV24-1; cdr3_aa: CATSEGPENQPQHF; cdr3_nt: TGTGCCACCAGTGAAGGACCGGAGAATCAGCCCCAGCATTTT
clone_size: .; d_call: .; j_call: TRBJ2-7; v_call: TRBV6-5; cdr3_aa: CASSLGGGREQYF; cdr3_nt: TGTGCCAGCAGTTTAGGGGGGGGGCGCGAGCAGTACTTC
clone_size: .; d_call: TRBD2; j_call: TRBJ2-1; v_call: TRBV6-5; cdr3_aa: CASSYFGTSGGLFEQFF; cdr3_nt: TGTGCCAGCAGTTACTTCGGGACTAGCGGGGGCCTTTTTGAGCAGTTCTTC
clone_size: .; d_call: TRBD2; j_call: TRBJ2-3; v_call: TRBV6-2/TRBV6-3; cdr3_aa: CASSYRTRGGNTQYF; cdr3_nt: TGTGCCAGCAGTTACCGGACTAGGGGCGGGAATACGCAGTATTTT
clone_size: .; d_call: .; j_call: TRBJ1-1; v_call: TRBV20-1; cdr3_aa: CSARVRLGTEAFF; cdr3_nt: TGCAGTGCTAGAGTAAGGCTGGGCACTGAAGCTTTCTTT
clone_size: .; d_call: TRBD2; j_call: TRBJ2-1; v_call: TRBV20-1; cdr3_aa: CSAGPSGRAYNEQFF; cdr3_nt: TGCAGTGCCGGACCCAGCGGGAGGGCCTACAATGAGCAGTTCTTC
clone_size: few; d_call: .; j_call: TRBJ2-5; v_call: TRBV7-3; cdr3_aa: CASSLVPQETQYF; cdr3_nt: TGTGCCAGCAGTCTGGTCCCCCAAGAGACCCAGTACTTC
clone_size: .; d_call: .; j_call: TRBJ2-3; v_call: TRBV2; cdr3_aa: CATSRTDSTDTQYF; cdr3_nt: TGTGCCACGTCCCGGACAGATAGCACAGATACGCAGTATTTT